One and the same sample provided the 4 T cell receptor beta chains below, sequenced in a study of blood T cell repertoires in COVID-19. Assay used: immunoSEQ multiplex PCR; TCRdb lists only in-frame clones, some missing. The sample contains 60,000 to 75,000 clones, approximately 86% of which appear only once. The sequencing sample was made of peripheral blood. These receptor sequences come from a woman aged 55-69 years with acute or convalescent COVID-19.

The CDR3 DNA reads as TGTGCCAGCAGTCCCCGGACTCCGAAGATTGCCTATAATTCACCCCTCCACTTT. It specifies CASSPRTPKIAYNSPLHF. The chain combines TRBV6-6 with TRBJ1-6, with unresolved D. This CDR3 spans 18 amino acids. Germline V gene data show CDR1 as MNHNY and CDR2 as SVGAGI (reference sequence). V was shortened by 5 bases and J by 2 bases, with 19 bases between the two germline ends.

The DNA for the CDR3 is TGTGCCAGCAGCATGGGGACAGTAAATTCACCCCTCCACTTT. Encoded protein: CASSMGTVNSPLHF. The gene calls are TRBV28 and TRBJ1-6, with 7 bases fitting TRBD1. J gave up 7 bases and V 6 bases, and 6 bases lay outside the gene matches. This CDR3 contains 14 residues. In germline, CDR1 is MDHEN, CDR2 SYDVKM.

In its sample, this clone was seen a few times. The gene calls are TRBV30 and TRBJ2-6, with no clear D. CDR1 GTSNPN and CDR2 SVGIG come from the germline V gene (reference sequence). The CDR3 is 14 amino acids. The V gene lost 1 base and the J gene lost 1 base, with 5 bases spanning the gap. Written as DNA, the CDR3 is TGTGCCTGGAGTGCGGGTTCTGGGGCCAACGTCCTGACTTTC. This gives the protein CAWSAGSGANVLTF.

V is TRBV19 and J is TRBJ1-6, with 8 bases that match TRBD1. This CDR3 has 16 residues. The V gene's germline CDR1 is LNHDA and CDR2 SQIVND (reference sequence). V was clipped by 0 bases and J by 7 bases; unmatched bases: 5. The CDR3 nucleotides read TGTGCCAGTAGTATAGATCACCAGGGGGCCAATTCACCCCTCCACTTT. Translation: CASSIDHQGANSPLHF.